One and the same sample provided the 25 T cell receptor beta chains below, sequenced in a study of T cell responses to AZD1222 COVID-19 vaccine. The repertoire was sequenced with immunoSEQ multiplex PCR; TCRdb's copy has only in-frame clones and lacks some. Here the sample spans roughly 100,000 clones, roughly 88% being singletons. The sequencing used peripheral blood, collected on day 0 of AZD1222 vaccination. These receptors came from an adult in good health.

The chain recombines TRBV3-1 (or the pseudogene TRBV3-2) with TRBJ2-3; D gene uncertain. CDR1 and CDR2 from the germline V gene are LGHDT and YNNKEL (reference sequence). V was clipped by 3 bases and J by 3 bases, with 4 bases between them. The CDR3 extends over 12 amino acids. DNA for the CDR3: TGTGCCAGCAGCCAGGGAACAGATACGCAGTATTTT. It codes for CASSQGTDTQYF.

V gene TRBV6-5 combines with J gene TRBJ1-2; maybe TRBD1 (6 bases). The germline gives CDR1 MNHEY, CDR2 SVGAGI. The CDR3 consists of 11 residues. The V and J ends lost 8 bases and 6 bases respectively, with 10 bases between them. CDR3 amino acids: CASGQRHGYTF. CDR3 nucleotides: TGTGCCAGCGGACAGCGCCATGGCTACACCTTC.

The V and J genes are TRBV7-9 and TRBJ2-2; the D gene is possibly TRBD1 (6 bases). V dropped 3 bases and J dropped 10 bases, with 15 bases sitting between them. The CDR3 is made up of 14 amino acids. From germline, CDR1 is SEHNR and CDR2 FQNEAQ (reference sequence). CDR3 in amino acids: CASSLVTGYQELFF. The CDR3 DNA follows: TGTGCCAGCAGCTTGGTTACAGGGTACCAGGAGCTGTTTTTT.

V usage is TRBV7-9 and J usage is TRBJ2-3; 9 nucleotides align to TRBD1. Germline V gene lookup returns CDR1 SEHNR and CDR2 FQNEAQ (reference sequence). With V trimmed by 4 bases and J by 0 bases, 2 bases remained unmatched. This CDR3 region has 15 residues. Written as DNA, the CDR3 is TGTGCCAGCAGCTCCGGACAGGGGAGCACAGATACGCAGTATTTT. It codes for CASSSGQGSTDTQYF.

The chain carries TRBV9 and TRBJ1-2, with 12 nucleotides matching TRBD1. V trimming: 3 bases; J trimming: 3 bases; junction bases outside the gene matches: 9. This CDR3 has 17 residues. Germline-derived CDR1 and CDR2 are SGDLS and YYNGEE. The CDR3 DNA follows: TGTGCCAGCAGCGCCGGGACAGGGGGCGAAGATTACTATGGCTACACCTTC. Translating gives CASSAGTGGEDYYGYTF. Combining the CDR3 with reference TRBV9 and TRBJ1-2 gives the whole variable domain DSGVTQTPKHLITATGQRVTLRCSPRSGDLSVYWYQQSLDQGLQFLIQYYNGEERAKGNILERFSAQQFPDLHSELNLSSLELGDSALYFCASSAGTGGEDYYGYTFGSGTRLTVV.

The rearrangement uses TRBV7-3 and TRBJ2-2; 10 nucleotides match TRBD2. Germline CDR1 is SGHTA and CDR2 is FQGTGA. The trim removed 4 bases at V and 5 bases at J, leaving 4 bases unmatched. The length of the CDR3 is 15 residues. The CDR3 region is CASSSQRGGTGELFF. In nucleotides, the CDR3 is TGTGCCAGCAGCTCACAGCGGGGGGGAACCGGGGAGCTGTTTTTT.

The chain couples TRBV5-5 to TRBJ2-2; D not certain. CDR1 and CDR2 from the germline V gene are SGHKS and YYEKEE (reference sequence). V was pared by 3 bases and J by 6 bases, with 21 bases between. The CDR3 has 17 amino acids. The CDR3 here is CASSSVLVASWSGELFF. CDR3 nucleotides: TGTGCCAGCAGCTCCGTTTTGGTGGCGTCGTGGTCCGGGGAGCTGTTTTTT. Full variable domain (remainder filled in from reference TRBV5-5 and TRBJ2-2): DAGVTQSPTHLIKTRGQQVTLRCSPISGHKSVSWYQQVLGQGPQFIFQYYEKEERGRGNFPDRFSARQFPNYSSELNVNALLLGDSALYLCASSSVLVASWSGELFFGEGSRLTVL.

The J gene is TRBJ1-2, the V gene TRBV30, with a tentative D call TRBD1 (6 bases). The V end was cut by 2 bases, the J end by 4 bases, with 8 bases between. CDR1 is GTSNPN and CDR2 is SVGIG in the germline V gene (reference sequence). The CDR3 is made up of 12 amino acids. CDR3 nucleotide sequence: TGTGCCTGGAGTACAGGGTCCTATGGCTACACCTTC. Protein sequence: CAWSTGSYGYTF.

The rearrangement uses TRBV24-1 and TRBJ2-1; TRBD2 matches at 10 bases. The ends lost 4 bases at V and 7 bases at J; junction bases unmatched: 12. The CDR3 runs to 17 residues. Looked up from germline, CDR1 is KGHDR and CDR2 is SFDVKD. CDR3 DNA sequence: TGTGCCACCAGTGACTCTACTAGCGGGACAGAAAAAAATGAGCAGTTCTTC. It translates to CATSDSTSGTEKNEQFF.

This clone was observed a single time. CDR3 DNA: TGTGCCAGCAGTGCAAGGATACAGGGTCTGAACACTGAAGCTTTCTTT. Protein: CASSARIQGLNTEAFF. The chain links TRBV6-1 to TRBJ1-1, with D perhaps matching TRBD1 (6 bases). V gave up 4 bases and J gave up 0 bases, with 15 bases separating them. The length of the CDR3 is 16 residues. In germline, CDR1 is MNHNS, CDR2 SASEGT.

This clone was detected once. V usage is TRBV2 and J usage is TRBJ1-2; D might be TRBD1 (6 bases). The V gene's germline CDR1 is SNHLY and CDR2 FYNNEI. The germline V and J ends were trimmed by 10 bases and 4 bases, with 19 bases remaining between them. The CDR3 loop spans 14 amino acids. CDR3: CATIQGHTPYGYTF. CDR3 in DNA: TGTGCCACCATTCAGGGACATACCCCCTATGGCTACACCTTC.

The V call is TRBV7-8, the J call TRBJ1-4, with D tentatively TRBD1 (5 bases). V lost 0 bases, J lost 5 bases, and 10 bases lay in between. Germline V gives CDR1 SGHVS, CDR2 FQNEAQ. This CDR3 region has 15 residues. The CDR3 bases are TGTGCCAGCAGCTTAGCAGGAGGGGTGAATGAAAAACTGTTTTTT. This codes for CASSLAGGVNEKLFF.

The DNA of the CDR3 is TGTGCCAGCTCACGACGAGACTATTGGGATGAGCAGTTCTTC. Amino acid sequence: CASSRRDYWDEQFF. The chain links TRBV18 to TRBJ2-1; TRBD2 is a possible D gene (5 bases). In germline, CDR1 is KGHSH, CDR2 LQKENI. V was trimmed by 4 bases and J by 8 bases, leaving 15 bases between them. The length of the CDR3 is 14 residues.

The genes are TRBV28 and TRBJ1-2; 9 bases are shared with TRBD1. Germline lookup yields CDR1 MDHEN and CDR2 SYDVKM. The CDR3 is made up of 17 amino acids. Trimming took 5 bases from V and 2 from J; bases not matched to a gene: 12. The CDR3 coding sequence is TGTGCCAGCAGTAACAGGGGGCGCAGTAGCGGGAACTATGGCTACACCTTC. It is translated as CASSNRGRSSGNYGYTF.

The chain carries TRBV12-3 or TRBV12-4 and TRBJ1-2, with D hard to call. The CDR3 totals 13 residues. V was trimmed by 6 bases and J by 10 bases, leaving 18 bases between them. The CDR3 protein is CASSQAGAPYYTF. CDR3 coding DNA: TGTGCCAGCAGCCAAGCGGGTGCCCCCTACTACACCTTC.

This clone showed up just once. This chain uses TRBV11-2 with TRBJ1-2, with a possible D match to TRBD1 (6 bases). CDR1 and CDR2 from the germline V gene are SGHAT and FQNNGV. Trimming removed 5 bases at V and 2 bases at J, with 18 bases between. CDR3 length: 16 residues. CDR3 in DNA: TGTGCCAGCAGCCGGGACATCCTCAGGGGAAACTATGGCTACACCTTC. This encodes CASSRDILRGNYGYTF.

The rearrangement uses TRBV29-1 and TRBJ2-1; D not resolved. Germline-derived CDR1 and CDR2 are SQVTM and ANQGSEA. The length of the CDR3 is 12 residues. Trimming left V 5 bases short and J 6 bases short, with 11 bases between. The CDR3, as DNA: TGCAGCGTTACCCTGACCCTCAATGAGCAGTTCTTC. Encoded protein: CSVTLTLNEQFF.

This clone was recorded once. The gene calls are TRBV11-3 and TRBJ2-7; possibly TRBD1 or TRBD2 for D (5 bases each). V was pared by 4 bases and J by 6 bases, with 13 bases between. The CDR3 is 13 amino acids. The germline V gene encodes CDR1 SGHNT and CDR2 YENEEA. This chain's CDR3 is CASSSGTSLEQYF. The CDR3 DNA is TGTGCCAGCAGCTCCGGGACCTCACTCGAGCAGTACTTC.

The chain recombines TRBV7-2 with TRBJ2-7, with 9 bases that match TRBD2. Germline V CDR1 and CDR2: SGHTA, FQGNSA. J gave up 3 bases and V 2 bases, and 14 bases lay outside the gene matches. This CDR3 has 18 amino acids. CDR3 residues: CASSLKGASGITSYEQYF. The DNA for the CDR3 is TGTGCCAGCAGCTTAAAGGGGGCTAGCGGGATAACGAGCTACGAGCAGTACTTC.

This rearrangement joins TRBV15 to TRBJ1-1, with D maybe TRBD1 (5 bases). The CDR3 sequence is 15 residues long. Per germline, CDR1 LNHNV and CDR2 YYDKDF (reference sequence). Trimming removed 0 bases at V and 0 bases at J, with 8 bases between. The CDR3: CATSREAGMNTEAFF. The CDR3 region has the DNA TGTGCCACCAGCAGAGAAGCAGGGATGAACACTGAAGCTTTCTTT.

The genes are TRBV18 and TRBJ1-5; no definite D call. The germline V gene encodes CDR1 KGHSH and CDR2 LQKENI. Trimming removed 2 bases from V and 5 bases from J, with 10 bases in between. This CDR3 contains 14 residues. CDR3 bases: TGTGCCAGCTCACCAGTCGACGGGGATCAGCCCCAGCATTTT. Its protein product is CASSPVDGDQPQHF.

The J gene is TRBJ2-1, the V gene TRBV7-9; D gene unclear. The CDR3 has 12 residues. V lost 1 base and J 7 bases, leaving 5 bases between the germline ends. The germline gives CDR1 SEHNR, CDR2 FQNEAQ (reference sequence). The CDR3 spells CASSLVYNEQFF. CDR3 nucleotides: TGTGCCAGCAGCTTAGTCTATAATGAGCAGTTCTTC.

This chain links TRBV7-3 with TRBJ1-1; no clear D gene. The length of the CDR3 is 14 residues. The germline V gene has CDR1 SGHTA and CDR2 FQGTGA. Between the trimmed V and J ends, which lost 5 bases and 0 bases, there was a span of 10 bases. The CDR3 DNA reads TGTGCCAGCAGCCCCACCGCGATGAACACTGAAGCTTTCTTT. It yields the protein CASSPTAMNTEAFF. The full variable domain, with the rest looked up from reference TRBV7-3 and TRBJ1-1, is GAGVSQTPSNKVTEKGKYVELRCDPISGHTALYWYRQSLGQGPEFLIYFQGTGAADDSGLPNDRFFAVRPEGSVSTLKIQRTERGDSAVYLCASSPTAMNTEAFFGQGTRLTVV.

The CDR3 here is CASSRWRRNTEAFF. Written as DNA, the CDR3 is TGTGCCAGCAGCCGGTGGAGGAGGAACACTGAAGCTTTCTTT. V and J are TRBV21-1 and TRBJ1-1. TRBV21-1 is deemed a pseudogene. This CDR3 has 14 amino acids.

This rearrangement joins TRBV2 to TRBJ2-1; TRBD2 aligns across 14 bases. The ends lost 11 bases at V and 10 bases at J; junction bases unmatched: 10. CDR1 is SNHLY, CDR2 FYNNEI, per germline. CDR3 size: 14 residues. CDR3: CAFLTSGGAWEQFF. The DNA for the CDR3 is TGTGCCTTCCTGACTAGCGGGGGGGCATGGGAGCAGTTCTTC.